Below, one T cell receptor beta chain is given with its context. The V gene lost 2 bases and the J gene lost 6 bases, with 24 bases spanning the gap. The CDR3 contains 18 residues. Germline V CDR1 and CDR2: MNHNS, SASEGT. With no exception, relapse followed autologous stem cell transplantation in all patients, and brentuximab vedotin exposure varied. The source of the sample is a study of PD-1 blockade in classical Hodgkin lymphoma. Study-wide context: Each patient was given nivolumab 3 mg/kg through a vein every 2 weeks.

Profiled with immunoSEQ multiplex PCR; TCRdb holds only in-frame clones, not every one. The sample has more than 40,000 clones, around three quarters seen once; the top ten hold about 20%. The sample in question was peripheral blood mononuclear cells (PBMCs), obtained at baseline. This sequence originates from a human donor with classical Hodgkin lymphoma. The rearrangement links TRBV6-1 to TRBJ2-3, with D possibly TRBD1 on 6 matching bases. CDR3 coding DNA: TGTGCCAGCAGTGAATCACAAGGGGGACGGCCTTTTCGGGATACGCAGTATTTT. Translating gives CASSESQGGRPFRDTQYF.